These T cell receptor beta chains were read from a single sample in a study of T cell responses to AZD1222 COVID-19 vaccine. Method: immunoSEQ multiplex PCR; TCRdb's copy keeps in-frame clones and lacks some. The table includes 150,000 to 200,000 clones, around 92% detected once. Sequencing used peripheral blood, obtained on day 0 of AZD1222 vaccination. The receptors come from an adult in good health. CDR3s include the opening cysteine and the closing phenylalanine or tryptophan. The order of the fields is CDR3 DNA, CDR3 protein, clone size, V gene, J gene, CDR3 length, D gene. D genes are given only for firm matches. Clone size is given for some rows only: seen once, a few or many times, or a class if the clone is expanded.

CDR3 DNA: TGTGCCAGCAGTGCTATCGACAGGGGGTTTTCTAATTCACCCCTCCACTTT; CDR3 protein: CASSAIDRGFSNSPLHF; clone size: -; V gene: TRBV4-2; J gene: TRBJ1-6; CDR3 length: 17; D gene: TRBD1
CDR3 DNA: TGCGCCAGCAGCCTTACCACAGGGGCGATAAACTATGGCTACACCTTC; CDR3 protein: CASSLTTGAINYGYTF; clone size: once; V gene: TRBV5-1; J gene: TRBJ1-2; CDR3 length: 16; D gene: TRBD1
CDR3 DNA: TGTGCCAGCAGGAGGACGACAGGAAATGAGCAGTTCTTC; CDR3 protein: CASRRTTGNEQFF; clone size: -; V gene: TRBV6-5; J gene: TRBJ2-1; CDR3 length: 13; D gene: -
CDR3 DNA: TGTGCCAGCAGCCGGACCACAGGGCCAAACACTGAAGCTTTCTTT; CDR3 protein: CASSRTTGPNTEAFF; clone size: -; V gene: TRBV5-5; J gene: TRBJ1-1; CDR3 length: 15; D gene: -
CDR3 DNA: TGTGCCACCAAGGAGTGCCGGGTGGGGAAGTACGAGCAGTACTTC; CDR3 protein: CATKECRVGKYEQYF; clone size: once; V gene: TRBV24-1; J gene: TRBJ2-7; CDR3 length: 15; D gene: -
CDR3 DNA: TGTGCCAGCAGCTTTATGGTACCCACTGAAGCTTTCTTT; CDR3 protein: CASSFMVPTEAFF; clone size: -; V gene: TRBV7-2; J gene: TRBJ1-1; CDR3 length: 13; D gene: -
CDR3 DNA: TGTGCCACCAGTGCCGGGGGCTTGAACACTGAAGCTTTCTTT; CDR3 protein: CATSAGGLNTEAFF; clone size: -; V gene: TRBV24-1; J gene: TRBJ1-1; CDR3 length: 14; D gene: -
CDR3 DNA: TGCGCCAGCAGCCAAGATTCCAGTGGGACAGTAACCTATGGCTACACCTTC; CDR3 protein: CASSQDSSGTVTYGYTF; clone size: -; V gene: TRBV4-3; J gene: TRBJ1-2; CDR3 length: 17; D gene: TRBD1
CDR3 DNA: TGTGCCAGCAGTCCGCTAGGACTAGCGGCTCAAGACGGGGTCGGGGAGCTGTTTTTT; CDR3 protein: CASSPLGLAAQDGVGELFF; clone size: few; V gene: TRBV28; J gene: TRBJ2-2; CDR3 length: 19; D gene: TRBD2
CDR3 DNA: TGTGCCAGCTCAGCACTAGCTATAGATACGCAGTATTTT; CDR3 protein: CASSALAIDTQYF; clone size: once; V gene: TRBV18; J gene: TRBJ2-3; CDR3 length: 13; D gene: -
CDR3 DNA: TGTGCCAGCAGCGATCGGACTAGCGGGGGGGACTACAATGAGCAGTTCTTC; CDR3 protein: CASSDRTSGGDYNEQFF; clone size: -; V gene: TRBV9; J gene: TRBJ2-1; CDR3 length: 17; D gene: TRBD2
CDR3 DNA: TGTGCCTGGAGCACGACAGGGTACGGCCAGCCCCAGCATTTT; CDR3 protein: CAWSTTGYGQPQHF; clone size: -; V gene: TRBV30; J gene: TRBJ1-5; CDR3 length: 14; D gene: TRBD1
CDR3 DNA: TGTGCCAGCAGCCTTACCGCCGTGGGGGGCTCAGTTAACACTGAAGCTTTCTTT; CDR3 protein: CASSLTAVGGSVNTEAFF; clone size: -; V gene: TRBV7-6; J gene: TRBJ1-1; CDR3 length: 18; D gene: -
CDR3 DNA: TGTGCCAGCAGCTTAGCAGGACAGGGAGGAACTGAAGCTTTCTTT; CDR3 protein: CASSLAGQGGTEAFF; clone size: -; V gene: TRBV7-6; J gene: TRBJ1-1; CDR3 length: 15; D gene: TRBD1
CDR3 DNA: TGTGCCTGGAGTGGGACAGGGGGTGGCTACACCTTC; CDR3 protein: CAWSGTGGGYTF; clone size: -; V gene: TRBV30; J gene: TRBJ1-2; CDR3 length: 12; D gene: TRBD1
CDR3 DNA: TGCAGTGCTAGTCCCCAGGCCTATAGCAATCAGCCCCAGCATTTT; CDR3 protein: CSASPQAYSNQPQHF; clone size: -; V gene: TRBV20-1; J gene: TRBJ1-5; CDR3 length: 15; D gene: -
CDR3 DNA: TGTGCCAGCCCCTTTCGACTAGCGGAAGAGACCCAGTACTTC; CDR3 protein: CASPFRLAEETQYF; clone size: -; V gene: TRBV14; J gene: TRBJ2-5; CDR3 length: 14; D gene: TRBD2
CDR3 DNA: TGTGCCAGCGGCCGGAACTACGAGCAGTACTTC; CDR3 protein: CASGRNYEQYF; clone size: -; V gene: TRBV27; J gene: TRBJ2-7; CDR3 length: 11; D gene: -
CDR3 DNA: TGCGCCAGCAGCCAAGACGGGGGGGTTTACGAGCAGTACTTC; CDR3 protein: CASSQDGGVYEQYF; clone size: once; V gene: TRBV4-1; J gene: TRBJ2-7; CDR3 length: 14; D gene: TRBD2
CDR3 DNA: TGTGCCAGCAGCCTACAGGGCCGGGAGCTGTTTTTT; CDR3 protein: CASSLQGRELFF; clone size: -; V gene: TRBV14; J gene: TRBJ2-2; CDR3 length: 12; D gene: -
CDR3 DNA: TGTGCCAGCAGCTCCACCTCCTACGAGCAGTACTTC; CDR3 protein: CASSSTSYEQYF; clone size: -; V gene: TRBV7-8; J gene: TRBJ2-7; CDR3 length: 12; D gene: -
CDR3 DNA: TGTGCCAGCAGCCGCGATTATAGCAATCAGCCCCAGCATTTT; CDR3 protein: CASSRDYSNQPQHF; clone size: -; V gene: TRBV7-8; J gene: TRBJ1-5; CDR3 length: 14; D gene: -
CDR3 DNA: TGCAGCGGACACGGGATGAACACTGAAGCTTTCTTT; CDR3 protein: CSGHGMNTEAFF; clone size: -; V gene: TRBV29-1; J gene: TRBJ1-1; CDR3 length: 12; D gene: -
CDR3 DNA: TGTGCCAGCTCACCGGGCATTCAAGAGACCCAGTACTTC; CDR3 protein: CASSPGIQETQYF; clone size: once; V gene: TRBV18; J gene: TRBJ2-5; CDR3 length: 13; D gene: -
CDR3 DNA: TGTGCCAGCAGCCACAACACTGCGGTAGCGGAGACCCAGTACTTC; CDR3 protein: CASSHNTAVAETQYF; clone size: -; V gene: TRBV3-1/TRBV3-2; J gene: TRBJ2-5; CDR3 length: 15; D gene: -
CDR3 DNA: TGTGCCAGCAGTTACTCAGCTCGAACCGGGGCTGGGAAATGGGGCGAGCAGTACTTC; CDR3 protein: CASSYSARTGAGKWGEQYF; clone size: few; V gene: TRBV6-2/TRBV6-3; J gene: TRBJ2-7; CDR3 length: 19; D gene: -
CDR3 DNA: TGTGCCAGCTCACGCTCAAACGGACAGGGAAGTATCGGGGACTACACCTTC; CDR3 protein: CASSRSNGQGSIGDYTF; clone size: -; V gene: TRBV18; J gene: TRBJ1-2; CDR3 length: 17; D gene: TRBD1